This TCR beta chain was obtained from a study of cytomegalovirus exposure and HLA in healthy donors. Overall study context: Earlier, some 200 million T cells were analyzed, and over 95 million unique TCR beta sequences were found among them. Of 350 to 400 genotyped donors, around 86% grouped in the Caucasian-associated ancestry cluster.

Germline loops: CDR1 SNHLY, CDR2 FYNNEI. This CDR3 region has 18 residues. J gave up 3 bases and V 5 bases, and 16 bases lay outside the gene matches. Whole-study findings and limits: In a later analysis, TCR association rates varied by HLA locus: DRB1 most, HLA-C fewest.

This clone was recorded a few times. Its antigen is still unknown. PCR amplification relied on 60 Vbeta primers (plus 13 Jbeta primers). Assay: immunoSEQ multiplex PCR; the TCRdb copy retains only in-frame clones and omits some. Among 100,000 to 150,000 clones listed, about 11% were seen once. The chain recombines TRBV2 with TRBJ1-2; 9 nucleotides match TRBD1. The sample was PBMCs. The source is a woman aged 18-35 years in good health and CMV-seropositive. The DNA of the CDR3 is TGTGCCAGCAGTTTGATATTGTGGGGGACAGGGTCGGACTATGGCTACACCTTC. Translating it yields CASSLILWGTGSDYGYTF.